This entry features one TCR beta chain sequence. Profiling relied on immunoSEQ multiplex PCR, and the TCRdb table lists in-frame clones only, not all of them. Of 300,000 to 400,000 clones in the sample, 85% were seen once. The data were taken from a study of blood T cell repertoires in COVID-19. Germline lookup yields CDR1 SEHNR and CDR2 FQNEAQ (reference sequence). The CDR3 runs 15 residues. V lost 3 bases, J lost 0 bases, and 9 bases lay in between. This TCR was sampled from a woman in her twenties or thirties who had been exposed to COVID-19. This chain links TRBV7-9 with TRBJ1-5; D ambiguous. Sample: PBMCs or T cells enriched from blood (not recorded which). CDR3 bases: TGTGCCAGCAGCTTCGGTCAAAGTAGCAATCAGCCCCAGCATTTT. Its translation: CASSFGQSSNQPQHF.